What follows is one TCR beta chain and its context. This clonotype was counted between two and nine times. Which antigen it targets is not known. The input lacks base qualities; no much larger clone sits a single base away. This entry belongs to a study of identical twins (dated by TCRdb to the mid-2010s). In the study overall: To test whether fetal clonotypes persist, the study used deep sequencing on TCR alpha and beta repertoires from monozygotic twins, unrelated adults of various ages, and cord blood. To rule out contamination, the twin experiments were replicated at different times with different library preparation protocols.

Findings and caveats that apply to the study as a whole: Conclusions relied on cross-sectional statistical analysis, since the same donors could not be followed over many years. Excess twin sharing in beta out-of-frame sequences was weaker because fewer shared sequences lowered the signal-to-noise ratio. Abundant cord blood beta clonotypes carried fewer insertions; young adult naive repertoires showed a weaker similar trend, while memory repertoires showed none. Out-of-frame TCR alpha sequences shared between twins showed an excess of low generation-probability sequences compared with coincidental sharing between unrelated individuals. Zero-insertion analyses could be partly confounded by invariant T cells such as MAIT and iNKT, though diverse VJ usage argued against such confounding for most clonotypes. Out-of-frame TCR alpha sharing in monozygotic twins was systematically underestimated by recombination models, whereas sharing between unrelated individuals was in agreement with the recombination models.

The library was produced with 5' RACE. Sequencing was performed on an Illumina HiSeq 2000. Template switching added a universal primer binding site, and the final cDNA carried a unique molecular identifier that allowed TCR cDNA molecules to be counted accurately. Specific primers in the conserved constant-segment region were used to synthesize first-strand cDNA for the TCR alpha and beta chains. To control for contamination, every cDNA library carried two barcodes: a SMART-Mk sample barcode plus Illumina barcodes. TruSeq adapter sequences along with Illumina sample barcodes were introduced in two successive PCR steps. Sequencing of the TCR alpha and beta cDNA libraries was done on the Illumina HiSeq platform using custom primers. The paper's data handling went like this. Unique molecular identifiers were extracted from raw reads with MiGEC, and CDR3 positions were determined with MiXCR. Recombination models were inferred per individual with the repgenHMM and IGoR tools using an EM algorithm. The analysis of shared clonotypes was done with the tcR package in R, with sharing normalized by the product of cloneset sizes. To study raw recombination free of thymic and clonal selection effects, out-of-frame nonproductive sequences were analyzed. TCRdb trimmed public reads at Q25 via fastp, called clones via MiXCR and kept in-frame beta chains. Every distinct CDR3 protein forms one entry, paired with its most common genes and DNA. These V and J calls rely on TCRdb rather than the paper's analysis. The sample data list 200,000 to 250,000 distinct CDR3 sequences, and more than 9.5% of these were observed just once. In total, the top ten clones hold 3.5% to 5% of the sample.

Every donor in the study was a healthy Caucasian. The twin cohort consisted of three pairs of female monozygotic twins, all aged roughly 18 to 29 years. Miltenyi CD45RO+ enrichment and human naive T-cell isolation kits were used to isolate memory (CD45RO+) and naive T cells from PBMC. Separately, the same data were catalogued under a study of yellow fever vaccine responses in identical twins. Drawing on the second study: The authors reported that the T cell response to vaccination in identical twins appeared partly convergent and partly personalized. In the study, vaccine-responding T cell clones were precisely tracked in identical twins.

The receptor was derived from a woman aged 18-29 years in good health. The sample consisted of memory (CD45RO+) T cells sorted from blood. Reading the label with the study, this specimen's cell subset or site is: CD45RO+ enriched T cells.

The DNA reads TGTGCCAGCAGCCTGACGGGGTCTGAAAAACTGTTTTTT. It translates to CASSLTGSEKLFF. The chain is encoded by TRBV5-6 joined to TRBJ1-4; too little of a D gene remains to name it. Relative to germline, V is 4 bases shorter and J is 7 bases shorter, with 11 bases between their ends. Its CDR3 holds 13 amino acids, cysteine through phenylalanine. Kept here is only the CDR3 DNA, which spans 39 bases and is read in frame from base 1. The germline V gene supplies CDR1 SGHDT and CDR2 YYEEEE.